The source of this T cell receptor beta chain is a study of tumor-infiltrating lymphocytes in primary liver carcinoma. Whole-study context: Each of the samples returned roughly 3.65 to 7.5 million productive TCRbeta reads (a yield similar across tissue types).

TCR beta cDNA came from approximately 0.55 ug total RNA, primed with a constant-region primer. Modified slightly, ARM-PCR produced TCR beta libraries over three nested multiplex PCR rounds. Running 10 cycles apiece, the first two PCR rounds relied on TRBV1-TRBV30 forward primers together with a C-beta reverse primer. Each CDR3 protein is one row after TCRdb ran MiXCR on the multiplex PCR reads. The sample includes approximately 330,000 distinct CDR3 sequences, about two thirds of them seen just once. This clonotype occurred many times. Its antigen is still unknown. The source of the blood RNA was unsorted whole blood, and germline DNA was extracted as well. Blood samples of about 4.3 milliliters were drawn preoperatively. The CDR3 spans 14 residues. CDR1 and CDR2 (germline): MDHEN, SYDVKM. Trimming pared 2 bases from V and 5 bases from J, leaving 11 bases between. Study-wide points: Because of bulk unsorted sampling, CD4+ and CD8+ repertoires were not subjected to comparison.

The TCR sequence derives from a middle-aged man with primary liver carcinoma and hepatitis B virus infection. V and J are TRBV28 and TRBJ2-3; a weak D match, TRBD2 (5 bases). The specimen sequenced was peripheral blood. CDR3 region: CASSLGDYRDTQYF. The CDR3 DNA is TGTGCCAGCAGTTTAGGAGACTATCGAGATACGCAGTATTTT. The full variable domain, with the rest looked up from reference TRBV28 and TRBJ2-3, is DVKVTQSSRYLVKRTGEKVFLECVQDMDHENMFWYRQDPGLGLRLIYFSYDVKMKEKGDIPEGYSVSREKKERFSLILESASTNQTSMYLCASSLGDYRDTQYFGPGTRLTVL.